The 28 T cell receptor beta chains below were found in one sample sequenced in a study of OX40 agonist ivuxolimab in advanced cancers. Clones were sequenced by immunoSEQ multiplex PCR, and TCRdb holds only the in-frame ones, with some missing. The sample holds tens of thousands of clones, around 81% seen once. This sample comprised CD4+ or CD8+ T cells sorted from blood, obtained in a trial of the OX40 agonist ivuxolimab. The receptors come from an adult with an advanced solid tumor such as melanoma, head and neck, liver or kidney cancer.

The chain employs TRBV10-3 and TRBJ2-3; tentative D call: TRBD1 (5 bases). This CDR3 is built from 17 residues. From germline, CDR1 is ENHRY and CDR2 SYGVKD. V was cut by 4 bases and J by 0 bases, with 17 bases left in between. This CDR3 reads CAISGGYLKTSTDTQYF. The CDR3, as DNA: TGTGCCATCAGTGGGGGCTACCTAAAAACTAGCACAGATACGCAGTATTTT.

The V and J genes are TRBV28 and TRBJ2-5; 9 nucleotides agree with TRBD2. Germline CDR1 is MDHEN and CDR2 is SYDVKM. CDR3 length: 14 amino acids. V trimming: 5 bases; J trimming: 2 bases; junction bases outside the gene matches: 3. For the CDR3, the DNA is TGTGCCAGCAGTGCAACTAGCGGGCAAGAGACCCAGTACTTC. Translation gives CASSATSGQETQYF.

The V call is TRBV28, the J call TRBJ1-5; a possible D gene is TRBD1 (5 bases). The V gene lost 6 bases and the J gene lost 0 bases, with 9 bases spanning the gap. CDR3 length: 14 residues. Germline assignment: CDR1 MDHEN and CDR2 SYDVKM. The CDR3, as DNA: TGTGCCAGCAGGGAAGGGGTTAGCAATCAGCCCCAGCATTTT. It encodes CASREGVSNQPQHF.

The rearrangement uses TRBV9 and TRBJ2-3; D is possibly TRBD2 (6 bases). This CDR3 is built from 13 residues. Between the trimmed V and J ends, which lost 5 bases and 6 bases, there was a span of 13 bases. The V gene's germline CDR1 is SGDLS and CDR2 YYNGEE. The DNA of the CDR3 is TGTGCCAGCAGGGGAGGTGCGGGTGATACGCAGTATTTT. Amino acids: CASRGGAGDTQYF.

This chain connects TRBV9 to TRBJ2-5; TRBD1 aligns across 7 bases. The J segment lost 2 bases and the V segment lost 3 bases, leaving 4 bases of the junction unmatched. The CDR3 runs 14 residues. Germline V CDR1 and CDR2: SGDLS, YYNGEE. The CDR3 protein is CASSAGQLQETQYF. The CDR3 nucleotides read TGTGCCAGCAGCGCGGGACAGTTACAAGAGACCCAGTACTTC.

This clone was seen once. The chain links TRBV7-2 to TRBJ1-1, with D uncertain. The V end was cut by 2 bases, the J end by 1 base, with 5 bases between. The CDR3 contains 13 residues. Germline values: CDR1 SGHTA, CDR2 FQGNSA. CDR3 protein: CASSLYENTEAFF. As DNA, the CDR3 is TGTGCCAGCAGCTTATACGAGAACACTGAAGCTTTCTTT.

The chain employs TRBV30 and TRBJ2-5; perhaps TRBD2 as D (6 bases). The germline V and J ends were trimmed by 0 bases and 5 bases, with 16 bases remaining between them. Germline V gene sequence: CDR1 GTSNPN, CDR2 SVGIG (reference sequence). The CDR3 covers 15 residues. The CDR3 is CAWSVSGDWRETQYF. The CDR3 bases are TGTGCCTGGAGTGTATCGGGGGACTGGAGGGAGACCCAGTACTTC.

The chain is built from TRBV11-1 and TRBJ2-3, with 7 bases lining up with TRBD2. Trimming took 2 bases from V and 9 from J; bases not matched to a gene: 5. Germline CDR1 reads SGHAT; CDR2 reads FQDESV (reference sequence). This CDR3 is 13 amino acids long. Here the CDR3 DNA reads TGTGCCAGCAGCTTATATCGGGGGGAAACGCAGTATTTT. Translating it yields CASSLYRGETQYF.

The CDR3 DNA is TGTGCCAGCAGCCCCTTCCTCGGGGACAGGGGAGGCAACTATGGCTACACCTTC. Residues: CASSPFLGDRGGNYGYTF. The chain links TRBV14 to TRBJ1-2; 10 nucleotides match TRBD1. V lost 4 bases, J lost 2 bases, and 13 bases stayed unmatched. Germline CDR1 and CDR2: SGHDN and FVKESK. The CDR3 length is 18 residues.

This clone was observed a few times. The chain recombines TRBV6-5 with TRBJ1-2; D is possibly TRBD1 (6 bases). The germline V and J ends were trimmed by 4 bases and 4 bases, with 10 bases remaining between them. The CDR3 is 13 amino acids. CDR1 is MNHEY, CDR2 SVGAGI, per germline. This CDR3 is CASSFGRGYGYTF. For the CDR3, the DNA is TGTGCCAGCAGTTTCGGCAGGGGCTATGGCTACACCTTC.

The V and J genes are TRBV5-4 and TRBJ2-2, with D possibly TRBD2 on 6 matching bases. Germline CDR1 and CDR2: SGHNT and YYREEE (reference sequence). The CDR3 loop spans 12 amino acids. Trimming stripped 3 bases from V and 7 bases from J, with 7 bases between. The CDR3 DNA is TGTGCCAGCAGCTCTAGCGTCGGGGAGCTGTTTTTT. It is translated as CASSSSVGELFF. The full variable domain, rest sourced from reference TRBV5-4 and TRBJ2-2, is ETGVTQSPTHLIKTRGQQVTLRCSSQSGHNTVSWYQQALGQGPQFIFQYYREEENGRGNFPPRFSGLQFPNYSSELNVNALELDDSALYLCASSSSVGELFFGEGSRLTVL.

The chain combines TRBV30 with TRBJ1-1; D is unclear. The V end lost 1 base, the J end lost 4 bases, and 10 bases lay between the germline ends. CDR3 length equals 13 residues. The germline V gene encodes CDR1 GTSNPN and CDR2 SVGIG (reference sequence). CDR3 residues: CAWSGRGSTEAFF. The CDR3 DNA sequence: TGTGCCTGGAGTGGGCGGGGATCCACTGAAGCTTTCTTT.

The genes are TRBV4-2 and TRBJ2-1, with D perhaps matching TRBD1 or TRBD2 (5 bases each). The CDR3 length is 15 residues. V was shortened by 1 base and J by 4 bases, with 11 bases between the two germline ends. Germline CDR1 is LGHNA and CDR2 is YNFKEQ. DNA of the CDR3: TGTGCCAGCAGCCAAGGGCTGGGGGATTACAATGAGCAGTTCTTC. Its protein product is CASSQGLGDYNEQFF.

This clone has only a few counts. This chain connects TRBV4-1 to TRBJ2-4; weak D call: TRBD2 (5 bases). The germline gives CDR1 MGHRA, CDR2 YSYEKL. Trimming pared 4 bases from V and 0 bases from J, leaving 10 bases between. The CDR3 totals 15 residues. This chain's CDR3 is CASSPHGLAKNIQYF. The CDR3, as DNA: TGCGCCAGCAGCCCCCATGGACTAGCCAAAAACATTCAGTACTTC.

The J gene is TRBJ2-1, the V gene TRBV7-9, with 11 bases identical to TRBD1. CDR1 is SEHNR and CDR2 is FQNEAQ in the germline V gene (reference sequence). The V segment lost 6 bases and the J segment 9 bases; nucleotides outside the gene matches: 10. This CDR3 has 15 amino acids. CDR3 nucleotides: TGTGCCAGCAGTTCCGGGACAGGGGGTTCCGCTGAGCAGTTCTTC. Amino acid sequence: CASSSGTGGSAEQFF.

A word on this clone: Other DNA sequences from this sample encode an identical CDR3 as well. The chain joins TRBV5-4 to TRBJ1-1, with TRBD1 identical over 7 bases. Per the germline V gene, CDR1 is SGHNT and CDR2 is YYREEE (reference sequence). The CDR3 covers 13 residues. Trimming at V came to 4 bases and at J to 1 base, leaving 1 base not matched to a gene. As DNA, the CDR3 is TGTGCCAGCAGCCGGGACAGGAACACTGAAGCTTTCTTT. Residues: CASSRDRNTEAFF.

This rearrangement joins TRBV21-1 to TRBJ2-7; TRBD1, as called in the table, went unchecked against the DNA. TRBV21-1 is a recognized pseudogene. The length of the CDR3 is 15 residues. CDR3 bases: TGTGCCAGCAGCACCCGCCCACATGGGGGCTACGAGCAGTACGTC. It yields the protein CASSTRPHGGYEQYV.

This clone was counted a few times. The chain employs TRBV7-2 and TRBJ2-1; 10 bases line up with TRBD2. The germline CDR1 and CDR2 sequences are SGHTA and FQGNSA. Losses at the gene ends were 4 bases for V and 7 bases for J; bases not matched to a gene: 4. CDR3 length: 14 amino acids. Written as DNA, the CDR3 is TGTGCCAGCAGCTCGGGACTAGCGCCGAATGAGCAGTTCTTC. Translation: CASSSGLAPNEQFF.

This clone turned up a few times. This chain links TRBV6-1 with TRBJ1-2; D remains unclear. The CDR3 is 16 residues long. Looked up from germline, CDR1 is MNHNS and CDR2 is SASEGT. The V end lost 0 bases, the J end lost 6 bases, and 17 bases lay between the germline ends. DNA for the CDR3: TGTGCCAGCAGTGAAGCCGGGTACGGGCAGACCCATGGCTACACCTTC. Translation gives CASSEAGYGQTHGYTF.

The chain couples TRBV18 to TRBJ2-3; TRBD1 might be the D (5 bases). Germline V gene lookup returns CDR1 KGHSH and CDR2 LQKENI. V lost 6 bases to trimming and J lost 3 bases, with 10 bases between them. CDR3 length: 13 residues. CDR3 residues: CASSPGPTDTQYF. The CDR3 DNA reads TGTGCCAGCTCCCCAGGGCCGACAGATACGCAGTATTTT.

This sequence joins TRBV4-1 and TRBJ2-5, with 10 bases aligning to TRBD2. This CDR3 contains 15 residues. CDR1 is MGHRA and CDR2 is YSYEKL in the germline V gene. Trimming at V came to 6 bases and at J to 0 bases, leaving 4 bases not matched to a gene. CDR3 region: CASSYSGGYQETQYF. The CDR3 nucleotides read TGCGCCAGCAGTTATAGCGGGGGGTACCAAGAGACCCAGTACTTC.

The CDR3 loop is CASNNGFYGYTF. DNA of the CDR3: TGTGCCAGCAATAACGGTTTCTATGGCTACACCTTC. The chain carries TRBV28 and TRBJ1-2, with D unclear. The CDR3 is 12 residues long. Germline V lookup: CDR1 MDHEN, CDR2 SYDVKM. The V end lost 7 bases, the J end lost 4 bases, and 10 bases lay between the germline ends.

This chain uses TRBV5-1 with TRBJ1-4; 7 bases line up with TRBD1. From germline, CDR1 is SGHRS and CDR2 YFSETQ. V shed 4 bases and J 0 bases; nucleotides not matched to a gene: 3. The CDR3 spans 15 residues. DNA of the CDR3: TGCGCCAGCAGCCAAGGGACAGCAACTAATGAAAAACTGTTTTTT. This gives the protein CASSQGTATNEKLFF.

The genes are TRBV28 and TRBJ1-3; D gene unclear. The CDR3 is 16 residues long. Germline CDR1 reads MDHEN; CDR2 reads SYDVKM. V shed 3 bases and J shed 0 bases, with 12 bases lying between them. The CDR3 loop is CASSLIVRDSGNTIYF. The CDR3, as DNA: TGTGCCAGCAGTTTGATCGTACGGGACTCTGGAAACACCATATATTTT.

CDR3: CASSKGKRGQDTQYF. The CDR3 bases are TGTGCCAGCAGCAAAGGTAAAAGGGGGCAAGATACGCAGTATTTT. V is TRBV21-1 and J is TRBJ2-3; TRBD1, the D gene given by the table, was not confirmed from the DNA. TRBV21-1 is a pseudogene segment. The CDR3 contains 15 residues.

This chain connects TRBV6-6 to TRBJ1-5, with a weak D call TRBD1 (5 bases). The CDR3 contains 14 residues. Germline loops: CDR1 MNHNY, CDR2 SVGAGI (reference sequence). Trimming cost V 6 bases and J 6 bases, with 15 bases left between them. The CDR3 DNA reads as TGTGCCAGCAGCATCGGGGCGTCGGGTCAGCCCCAGCATTTT. Protein: CASSIGASGQPQHF.

This clone has just a few counts. The genes are TRBV6-6 and TRBJ1-6; D unclear. Germline V gene lookup returns CDR1 MNHNY and CDR2 SVGAGI (reference sequence). V lost 6 bases and J 8 bases, leaving 8 bases between the germline ends. The CDR3 is made up of 12 amino acids. The CDR3 DNA reads as TGTGCCAGCAGCCGTGAGGATTCACCCCTCCACTTT. This sequence encodes CASSREDSPLHF.

The chain uses TRBV6-6 and TRBJ1-2, with D perhaps matching TRBD1 (6 bases). Per germline, CDR1 MNHNY and CDR2 SVGAGI (reference sequence). The CDR3 consists of 13 residues. V lost 3 bases and J 2 bases, leaving 7 bases between the germline ends. The CDR3 region has the DNA TGTGCCAGCAGTTATGACAGGAACTATGGCTACACCTTC. The encoded protein is CASSYDRNYGYTF.